This T cell receptor beta chain was sequenced in a study of T-cell reconstitution after alpha-beta-depleted transplantation in children. There are a few counts of this clonotype. The library targeted TCRbeta and was prepared with unique molecular identifiers. TCRdb processed the PCR reads anew with MiXCR; each CDR3 protein has one entry. The data hold 25,000 or so distinct CDR3 sequences, with 15% to 20% observed a single time. Per germline, CDR1 DFQATT and CDR2 SNEGSKA (reference sequence). The length of the CDR3 is 12 residues. The germline V and J ends were trimmed by 3 bases and 9 bases, with 12 bases remaining between them.

This specimen consisted of PBMCs, mostly from graft donor cells, obtained 60 days after TCRalphabeta/CD19-depleted stem cell transplant. The TCR sequence derives from a male patient aged 2-9 years who had a stem cell transplant for acute lymphoblastic leukemia, so the T cells may come from the graft donor. The J gene is TRBJ2-1, the V gene TRBV20-1; D not certain. Here the CDR3 reads CSASVGYGEQFF. The CDR3 region has the DNA TGCAGTGCTAGCGTCGGGTACGGTGAGCAGTTCTTC.